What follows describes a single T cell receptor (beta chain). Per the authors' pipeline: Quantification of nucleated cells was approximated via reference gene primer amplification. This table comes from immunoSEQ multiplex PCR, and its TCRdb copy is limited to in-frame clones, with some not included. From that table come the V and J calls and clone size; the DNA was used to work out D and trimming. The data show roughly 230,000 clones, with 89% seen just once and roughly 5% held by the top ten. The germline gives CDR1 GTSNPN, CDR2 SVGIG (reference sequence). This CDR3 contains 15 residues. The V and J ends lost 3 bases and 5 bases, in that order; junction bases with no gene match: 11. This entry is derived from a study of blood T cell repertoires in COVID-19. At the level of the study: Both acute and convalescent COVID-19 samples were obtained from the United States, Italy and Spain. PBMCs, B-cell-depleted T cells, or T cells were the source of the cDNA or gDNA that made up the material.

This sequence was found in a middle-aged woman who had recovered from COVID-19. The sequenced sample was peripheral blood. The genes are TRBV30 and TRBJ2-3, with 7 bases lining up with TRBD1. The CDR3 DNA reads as TGTGCCTGGAGCGCTGACAGGGTAGTGATAGATACGCAGTATTTT. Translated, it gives CAWSADRVVIDTQYF.